The clone carrying this T cell receptor (beta chain) was seen many times. Its antigen is undetermined. This entry belongs to a study of response to subunit inactivated influenza vaccine. Study observations and caveats: The authors suggested that few new T cells are recruited per seasonal influenza vaccination.

TCRdb recomputed calls from the RT-PCR reads with MiXCR, one row per CDR3 protein. The data show around 520,000 distinct CDR3 sequences, 10% to 15% seen once. The CDR3 length is 15 residues. The germline CDR1 and CDR2 sequences are MDHEN and SYDVKM. V was trimmed by 5 bases and J by 9 bases, leaving 20 bases between them. The sample was PBMCs from blood, taken on the day of vaccination. The source is a man aged 50 or older who received an inactivated influenza vaccine. V usage is TRBV28 and J usage is TRBJ2-1; D possibly corresponds to TRBD2 (6 bases). DNA of the CDR3: TGTGCCAGCAGTCCCGGGACTTGGTGGGGTGGTGAGCAGTTCTTC. Its translation: CASSPGTWWGGEQFF.